The rows below give T cell receptor beta chains drawn from one sample of a study of siplizumab effects on memory and regulatory T cells. Repertoires were generated with immunoSEQ multiplex PCR, while TCRdb's copy carries only in-frame clones and drops some. The repertoire holds roughly 50,000 clones, with approximately 93% as singletons. The material sequenced was CD8+ T cells sorted from blood. The origin of the receptors is a human donor in good health. The CDR3 runs from the conserved cysteine through the conserved F or W. The D gene is left open where the match is weak.

D | J | V | CDR3
TRBD2 | TRBJ2-1 | TRBV27 | CASSSAGLAAYNEQFF
NA | TRBJ1-2 | TRBV27 | CASSLGRFYGYTF
NA | TRBJ1-5 | TRBV4-1 | CASSHLGGVQPQHF
NA | TRBJ2-1 | TRBV7-9 | CASNRGGSGYNEQFF
NA | TRBJ2-7 | TRBV9 | CASSVESGSSYEQYF
TRBD2 | TRBJ2-7 | TRBV4-1 | CASSQDPGLAIPEQYF
TRBD2 | TRBJ2-7 | TRBV25-1 | CASSEYSPSGNSYEQYF
NA | TRBJ2-7 | TRBV21-1 | CASSNSRAHEQYF
TRBD1 | TRBJ2-1 | TRBV11-2 | CASSLGGTGALNEQFF
NA | TRBJ2-1 | TRBV28 | CASTAGVGFANEQFF